This T cell receptor beta chain is drawn from a study of identical twins. Study findings and constraints: Not following the same donors, the study drew its conclusions from cross-sectional statistical analysis.

Trimming took 0 bases from V and 4 from J, leaving 12 bases between them. Germline V gene data show CDR1 as SGHRS and CDR2 as YFSETQ. The CDR3 sequence is 15 residues long. A remark on this clonotype: What it binds is not known.

Template switching added a universal primer site, and cDNA bore unique molecular identifiers. MiXCR, applied by TCRdb to the 5' RACE reads, yields one record per CDR3 protein. The table shows 1.5 million to 2 million distinct CDR3 sequences, with 25% to 35% occurring only once. The sequence derives from a newborn girl in good health. Sequenced: cord blood. The gene calls are TRBV5-1 and TRBJ2-3; tentatively, D is TRBD1 (5 bases). The DNA of the CDR3 is TGCGCCAGCAGCTTGGGGCTGGGGCGATCAGATACGCAGTATTTT. Its translation is CASSLGLGRSDTQYF.